Listed below are T cell receptor beta chains from one sample, sequenced in a study of blood T cells in healthy people across ages. MiXCR was run by TCRdb on the 5' RACE reads, yielding one entry per CDR3 protein. The sample lists 1.8 million or so distinct CDR3 sequences, roughly 43% occurring once. Sequencing used blood. The receptors were gathered from a human donor in good health. Each CDR3 is given with its conserved first and last residue. The D gene is left open where the match is weak. Expanded clones are given a class, and other clones once, few, many or no size at all.

TRBJ2-1 TRBV24-1 . few TGTGCCACCAAGGCCGAAACCTACAATGAGCAGTTCTTC CATKAETYNEQFF
TRBJ2-3 TRBV7-2 . . TGTGCCAGCAGCTTGCCAGGGGAACCAGATACGCAGTATTTT CASSLPGEPDTQYF
TRBJ1-2 TRBV11-3 TRBD1 . TGTGCCAGCAGCCTAACAATCTTGAGACAGGGCGACTACTATGGCTACACCTTC CASSLTILRQGDYYGYTF
TRBJ2-6 TRBV29-1 . . TGCAGCGTTGAAATTGGACCTGGGGCCAACGTCCTGACTTTC CSVEIGPGANVLTF
TRBJ1-5 TRBV20-1 . . TGCAGTGCTATACTTCAGCCCCAGCATTTT CSAILQPQHF
TRBJ2-5 TRBV5-1 TRBD1 . TGCGCCAGCAGCCTACAAGGACAGGGAGAAGAGACCCAGTACTTC CASSLQGQGEETQYF
TRBJ2-7 TRBV6-2/TRBV6-3 . . TGTGCCAGCAGTTACGTCGTGGGACACCAACACGAGCAGTACTTC CASSYVVGHQHEQYF
TRBJ1-2 TRBV7-2 TRBD1 . TGTGCCAGCAGCTTCTACGAGGGGACAGGGAATGGCTACACCTTC CASSFYEGTGNGYTF
TRBJ1-4 TRBV9 . few TGTGCCAGCAGCGTAGGAGGGTATGTTAATGAAAAACTGTTTTTT CASSVGGYVNEKLFF
TRBJ2-5 TRBV29-1 . few TGCAGCGTACCTTGGGTCGTAGGACACCAAGAGACCCAGTACTTC CSVPWVVGHQETQYF
TRBJ2-7 TRBV4-1 TRBD1 . TGCGCCAGCAGCCTGGTATCAGTGTACGGACAGGCCCCCTACGAGCAGTACTTC CASSLVSVYGQAPYEQYF
TRBJ2-7 TRBV5-1 . . TGCGCCGGCAGCTTGGGGTGGGGGGACCGGAACTACGAGCAGTACTTC CAGSLGWGDRNYEQYF
TRBJ1-6 TRBV9 TRBD1 once TGTGCCAGCAGCGGGGGGGACAGTAATTCACCCCTCCACTTT CASSGGDSNSPLHF
TRBJ2-5 TRBV4-2 . . TGTGCCAGCAGCCCGGCGTACTCACAAGAGACCCAGTACTTC CASSPAYSQETQYF
TRBJ1-1 TRBV20-1 . few TGCAGTGCTAGAGTCCCTAACAGAAACACTGAAGCTTTCTTT CSARVPNRNTEAFF
TRBJ2-1 TRBV2 TRBD1 . TGTGCCAGCGGGGACAGGGGCTATGAGCAGTTCTTC CASGDRGYEQFF
TRBJ2-7 TRBV5-1 . . TGCGCCAGCAGCGAGTACGGGGGGCCCGAGCAGTACTTC CASSEYGGPEQYF
TRBJ1-1 TRBV7-3 . few TGTGCCAGCAGGGTTAGCCGGGACACTGAAGCTTTCTTT CASRVSRDTEAFF
TRBJ1-5 TRBV2 . few TGTGCCAGCACCCCCTTCGGGATAAGAAGCAATCAGCCCCAGCATTTT CASTPFGIRSNQPQHF
TRBJ1-2 TRBV7-9 . few TGTGCCAGCAGCCCCGTTGGTCTAAGTTTCCCCTATGGCTACACCTTC CASSPVGLSFPYGYTF
TRBJ2-7 TRBV20-1 . . TGCAGTGCTAGTTTTCTGTCGGTTGGCCCCTTAACCTACGAGCAGTACTTC CSASFLSVGPLTYEQYF
TRBJ2-2 TRBV9 . . TGTGCCAGCAGCGTAGGGGACTCCGTTGACAGCGGGGAGCTGTTTTTT CASSVGDSVDSGELFF
TRBJ1-2 TRBV7-9 . . TGTGCCAGCAGCTCGGACAGACTAGCTCTTAACTATGGCTACACCTTC CASSSDRLALNYGYTF
TRBJ1-1 TRBV4-3 . few TGCGCCAGCAGCCAATTAGGGGGGATGAACACTGAAGCTTTCTTT CASSQLGGMNTEAFF
TRBJ1-4 TRBV5-1 TRBD1 few TGCGCCAGCATTTCCCCCACTCCCCATCAGGGGGCGAGGGCTAATGAAAAACTGTTTTTT CASISPTPHQGARANEKLFF
TRBJ2-7 TRBV4-2 . . TGTGCCAGCAGCCAAGCTGGGGGTCAAGCCTACGAGCAGTACTTC CASSQAGGQAYEQYF
TRBJ2-1 TRBV10-3 . . TGTGCCGTCGGCCGGACAGAGTTTGAGCAGTTCTTC CAVGRTEFEQFF
TRBJ1-2 TRBV4-3 . few TGCGCCAGCAGCCAAGGGTCTCATGGCTACACCTTC CASSQGSHGYTF
TRBJ2-1 TRBV29-1 . . TGCAGCGTTGAAGTGGGTCAAGGGTGGGATGAGCAGTTCTTC CSVEVGQGWDEQFF
TRBJ2-7 TRBV7-2 TRBD2 once TGTGCCAGCAGCCCGGGGGGGACATTCTACGAGCAGTACTTC CASSPGGTFYEQYF
TRBJ2-7 TRBV27 TRBD1 . TGTGCCAGCTCCGGGACAGGCCCTTCCTACGAGCAGTACTTC CASSGTGPSYEQYF